These 21 T cell receptor beta chains were sequenced from one sample in a study of blood T cell repertoires in COVID-19. Profiled with immunoSEQ multiplex PCR; TCRdb holds only in-frame clones, not every one. The data contain over 250,000 clones, around nine tenths of them singletons. The sequencing input was peripheral blood. The receptors originated from a woman aged 70-85 years with COVID-19, enrolled during active disease.

The V call is TRBV5-1, the J call TRBJ2-6, with a tentative D call TRBD1 (5 bases). Germline V gene lookup returns CDR1 SGHRS and CDR2 YFSETQ. The V and J ends lost 0 bases and 0 bases respectively, with 10 bases between them. The CDR3 loop spans 17 amino acids. The CDR3 DNA follows: TGCGCCAGCAGCTTGGGGGGCCTCCGCTCTGGGGCCAACGTCCTGACTTTC. Its translation: CASSLGGLRSGANVLTF.

The V gene is TRBV6-6, the J gene TRBJ2-3, with 11 bases matching TRBD2. The CDR3 is made up of 12 amino acids. The germline V gene encodes CDR1 MNHNY and CDR2 SVGAGI (reference sequence). The trim removed 11 bases at V and 4 bases at J, leaving 2 bases unmatched. Here the CDR3 DNA reads TGTGCCGGTAGCGGGGGGGCAGATACGCAGTATTTT. It yields the protein CAGSGGADTQYF.

This sequence joins TRBV5-6 and TRBJ1-1; 8 bases match TRBD1. This CDR3 has 14 amino acids. The V gene's germline CDR1 is SGHDT and CDR2 YYEEEE. The J segment lost 1 base and the V segment lost 4 bases, leaving 3 bases of the junction unmatched. This CDR3 is CASSPGQGNTEAFF. The CDR3, as DNA: TGTGCCAGCAGCCCCGGACAGGGGAACACTGAAGCTTTCTTT. The entire variable domain, with the rest obtained from reference TRBV5-6 and TRBJ1-1, is as follows: DAGVTQSPTHLIKTRGQQVTLRCSPKSGHDTVSWYQQALGQGPQFIFQYYEEEERQRGNFPDRFSGHQFPNYSSELNVNALLLGDSALYLCASSPGQGNTEAFFGQGTRLTVV.

The J gene is TRBJ2-5, the V gene TRBV5-1, with TRBD1 as a possible D gene (5 bases). The CDR3 loop spans 16 amino acids. V lost 7 bases to trimming and J lost 4 bases, with 23 bases between them. Germline assignment: CDR1 SGHRS and CDR2 YFSETQ. CDR3 DNA sequence: TGCGCCAGCGTCCCCCTTTATTCCGGCCAGGGAGAGACCCAGTACTTC. The encoded protein is CASVPLYSGQGETQYF.

This clone was seen just once. This sequence joins TRBV12-3 or TRBV12-4 and TRBJ2-5, with D maybe TRBD1 (7 bases). Deletions cut 6 bases from V and 5 bases from J, with 10 bases between. This CDR3 comprises 12 residues. This CDR3 is CASRSGGETQYF. CDR3 sequence (DNA): TGTGCCAGCAGGTCAGGGGGGGAGACCCAGTACTTC.

J is TRBJ1-2 and V is TRBV7-9, with D perhaps TRBD1 (5 bases). The CDR3 loop spans 14 amino acids. Germline V CDR1 and CDR2: SEHNR, FQNEAQ (reference sequence). Trimming took 5 bases from V and 4 from J, leaving 14 bases between them. CDR3: CASSLGGVGYGYTF. CDR3 bases: TGTGCCAGCAGCCTCGGGGGGGTCGGCTATGGCTACACCTTC.

J is TRBJ2-4 and V is TRBV28; 7 bases align to TRBD2. Trimming took 6 bases from V and 0 from J; bases not matched to a gene: 2. The CDR3 spans 14 residues. CDR1 MDHEN and CDR2 SYDVKM come from the germline V gene. The CDR3 spells CASRIAGAKNIQYF. The CDR3 DNA follows: TGTGCCAGCAGGATAGCGGGAGCCAAAAACATTCAGTACTTC.

The chain is built from TRBV29-1 and TRBJ1-1; a weak D match, TRBD1 (5 bases). The CDR3 has 13 residues. Per the germline V gene, CDR1 is SQVTM and CDR2 is ANQGSEA. V was pared by 3 bases and J by 1 base, with 9 bases between. CDR3 sequence: CSVEEQGNTEAFF. The DNA of the CDR3 is TGCAGCGTTGAGGAGCAGGGGAACACTGAAGCTTTCTTT.

This rearrangement joins TRBV4-2 to TRBJ2-4, with 13 nucleotides matching TRBD2. Trimming at V came to 4 bases and at J to 0 bases, leaving 12 bases not matched to a gene. Germline assignment: CDR1 LGHNA and CDR2 YNFKEQ. The CDR3 extends over 20 amino acids. Here the CDR3 reads CASSPIVGTSGDGAKNIQYF. CDR3 DNA sequence: TGTGCCAGCAGCCCCATTGTCGGGACTAGCGGGGACGGAGCCAAAAACATTCAGTACTTC.

Only one count was recorded for this clone. V and J are TRBV4-3 and TRBJ2-6; weak D call: TRBD1 (5 bases). Per germline, CDR1 LGHNA and CDR2 YSLEER. V lost 3 bases and J lost 1, with 13 bases in between. The CDR3 extends over 17 amino acids. The CDR3 sequence is CASSHPGWSSGANVLTF. CDR3 sequence (DNA): TGCGCCAGCAGCCATCCAGGGTGGTCGTCTGGGGCCAACGTCCTGACTTTC.

This clone was detected once. The chain employs TRBV27 and TRBJ1-2; 8 positions match TRBD1. Per the germline V gene, CDR1 is MNHEY and CDR2 is SMNVEV (reference sequence). The ends lost 6 bases at V and 0 bases at J; junction bases unmatched: 6. The CDR3 covers 15 residues. This CDR3 is CASRVAGGSNYGYTF. The CDR3 region has the DNA TGTGCCAGCAGGGTAGCAGGGGGCTCTAACTATGGCTACACCTTC.

V is TRBV7-9 and J is TRBJ2-5; maybe TRBD2 (5 bases). CDR1 SEHNR and CDR2 FQNEAQ come from the germline V gene (reference sequence). CDR3 size: 15 residues. The germline V and J ends were trimmed by 5 bases and 3 bases, with 16 bases remaining between them. CDR3 residues: CASSQRLIGEETQYF. The DNA of the CDR3 is TGTGCCAGCAGCCAGCGACTAATAGGCGAAGAGACCCAGTACTTC.

The V gene is TRBV14, the J gene TRBJ2-2, with 7 bases aligning to TRBD2. CDR3 length: 14 residues. V gave up 4 bases and J gave up 5 bases; unmatched junction bases: 4. CDR1 is SGHDN and CDR2 is FVKESK in the germline V gene. CDR3 DNA: TGTGCCAGCAGCCTAAAAGCGGGGACCGGGGAGCTGTTTTTT. This codes for CASSLKAGTGELFF. Drawing the rest from reference TRBV14 and TRBJ2-2, the complete variable domain is EAGVTQFPSHSVIEKGQTVTLRCDPISGHDNLYWYRRVMGKEIKFLLHFVKESKQDESGMPNNRFLAERTGGTYSTLKVQPAELEDSGVYFCASSLKAGTGELFFGEGSRLTVL.

The chain joins TRBV7-2 to TRBJ1-3, with D perhaps matching TRBD1 (6 bases). V was clipped by 5 bases and J by 1 base, with 9 bases between them. CDR1 SGHTA and CDR2 FQGNSA come from the germline V gene. The CDR3 has 14 amino acids. The CDR3 here is CASSTRGSGNTIYF. The CDR3 bases are TGTGCCAGCAGCACCAGGGGTTCTGGAAACACCATATATTTT.

This chain connects TRBV6-5 to TRBJ1-5; D uncertain. The CDR3 contains 13 residues. Germline CDR1 is MNHEY and CDR2 is SVGAGI. The germline V and J ends were trimmed by 8 bases and 7 bases, with 15 bases remaining between them. CDR3 DNA sequence: TGTGCCAGCGGTCAGGTAGTCGGCCAGCCCCAGCATTTT. Protein: CASGQVVGQPQHF.

V gene TRBV5-1 combines with J gene TRBJ2-7, with D unresolved. V was shortened by 1 base and J by 1 base, with 12 bases between the two germline ends. The germline V gene encodes CDR1 SGHRS and CDR2 YFSETQ. The CDR3 is 15 residues long. CDR3 nucleotide sequence: TGCGCCAGCAGCTTGTGGGCAGGTCCGTCCTACGAGCAGTACTTC. It yields the protein CASSLWAGPSYEQYF.

This sequence joins TRBV5-5 and TRBJ1-2; 7 bases match TRBD1. Germline loops: CDR1 SGHKS, CDR2 YYEKEE (reference sequence). This CDR3 is built from 13 residues. The V gene end was trimmed by 4 bases and the J gene end by 7 bases; junction bases not matched to a gene: 7. The CDR3: CASSLDRVRGYTF. Written as DNA, the CDR3 is TGTGCCAGCAGCCTAGACAGGGTTCGTGGCTACACCTTC.

This chain links TRBV30 with TRBJ1-4, with D perhaps TRBD1 (6 bases). The V end lost 3 bases, the J end lost 4 bases, and 15 bases lay between the germline ends. The germline CDR1 and CDR2 sequences are GTSNPN and SVGIG (reference sequence). CDR3 length: 15 residues. The CDR3 nucleotides read TGTGCCTGGAGGCCGCGGGGGCTGGATAATGAAAAACTGTTTTTT. It translates to CAWRPRGLDNEKLFF.

The chain links TRBV9 to TRBJ2-3, with TRBD2 identical over 7 bases. The germline V gene encodes CDR1 SGDLS and CDR2 YYNGEE. With 5 bases clipped from V and 1 base from J, the junction kept 7 bases outside the gene matches. The CDR3 loop spans 15 amino acids. As DNA, the CDR3 is TGTGCCAGCAGTTACCTGGGGGGGGGCACAGATACGCAGTATTTT. Its translation is CASSYLGGGTDTQYF.

The chain couples TRBV10-3 to TRBJ2-7; 7 bases match TRBD1. This CDR3 has 13 amino acids. Germline-derived CDR1 and CDR2 are ENHRY and SYGVKD. Trimming took 7 bases from V and 1 from J; bases not matched to a gene: 4. CDR3 loop: CAIMSGQSYEQYF. In DNA, the CDR3 is TGTGCCATCATGTCGGGACAGTCCTACGAGCAGTACTTC.

The chain has TRBV4-1 and TRBJ1-5, with TRBD1 as a possible D gene (5 bases). The CDR3 runs 15 residues. The germline CDR1 and CDR2 sequences are MGHRA and YSYEKL. The V end lost 1 base, the J end lost 3 bases, and 10 bases lay between the germline ends. CDR3 amino acids: CASSQAWGDNQPQHF. The CDR3 nucleotides read TGCGCCAGCAGCCAAGCGTGGGGCGACAATCAGCCCCAGCATTTT.